This TCR beta chain was identified during a study of cytomegalovirus exposure and HLA in healthy donors. All the people who gave samples were healthy bone marrow donors. This CDR3 comprises 15 residues. Trimming took 6 bases from V and 13 from J; bases not matched to a gene: 15. Germline loops: CDR1 SEHNR, CDR2 FQNEAQ (reference sequence). The PCR had 60 Vbeta and 13 Jbeta primers. The assay was immunoSEQ multiplex PCR, and TCRdb's table has in-frame clones only and misses some. Of some 130,000 clones in the sample, under 85% are singletons; the top ten hold roughly 1%. The material sequenced was PBMCs. The receptor comes from a man younger than 35 in good health and CMV-seronegative. The rearrangement links TRBV7-9 to TRBJ1-6; 7 bases map to TRBD1. For the CDR3, the DNA is TGTGCCAGCAGTGAGGTTGGACAGGCCGGGGCGCCCCTCCACTTT. It specifies CASSEVGQAGAPLHF.